This T cell receptor beta chain was sequenced during a study of T cells in Graves' hyperthyroidism and ophthalmopathy. This clonotype has ten or more counts. Amplification targeted TCR beta CDR3 regions from RNA transcripts. Researchers ran a first-round RT-PCR on the TCR CDR3 using the HTBI primer set. TCRdb re-called the multiplex PCR reads with MiXCR, one entry per CDR3 protein. The sample includes 350,000 to 400,000 distinct CDR3 sequences, 14% to 15% of them seen just once. The sequenced sample consisted of blood. This sequence originates from a woman aged 30 to 39 with Graves' hyperthyroidism.

CDR3 residues: CASSLVWGGQETQYF. Here the CDR3 DNA reads TGTGCCAGCAGTTTAGTTTGGGGGGGTCAAGAGACCCAGTACTTC. The V gene is TRBV12-3 or TRBV12-4, the J gene TRBJ2-5; 7 positions agree with TRBD2. The CDR3 is 15 residues long. The V gene end was trimmed by 1 base and the J gene end by 2 bases; junction bases not matched to a gene: 4.